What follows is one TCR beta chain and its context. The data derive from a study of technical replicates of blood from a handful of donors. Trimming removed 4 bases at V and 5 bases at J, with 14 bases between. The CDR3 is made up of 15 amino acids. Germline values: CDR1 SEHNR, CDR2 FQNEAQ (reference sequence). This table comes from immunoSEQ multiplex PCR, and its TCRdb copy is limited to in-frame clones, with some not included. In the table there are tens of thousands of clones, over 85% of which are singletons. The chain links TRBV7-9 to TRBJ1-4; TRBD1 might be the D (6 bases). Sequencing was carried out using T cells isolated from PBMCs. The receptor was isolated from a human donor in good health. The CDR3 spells CASSSTTGSNEKLFF. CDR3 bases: TGTGCCAGCAGCTCAACGACAGGTTCAAATGAAAAACTGTTTTTT. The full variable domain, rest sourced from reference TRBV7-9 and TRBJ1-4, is DTGVSQNPRHKITKRGQNVTFRCDPISEHNRLYWYRQTLGQGPEFLTYFQNEAQLEKSRLLSDRFSAERPKGSFSTLEIQRTEQGDSAMYLCASSSTTGSNEKLFFGSGTQLSVL.